The rows below give T cell receptor beta chains drawn from one sample of a study of blood T cell repertoires in COVID-19. Generated by immunoSEQ multiplex PCR, the TCRdb table keeps only in-frame clones and is missing some. The sample includes 240,000 or so clones, about 84% seen only once; the top ten take approximately 2%. Sequenced: PBMCs or T cells enriched from blood (not recorded which). These receptors were collected from a woman aged 45-59 years who had recovered from COVID-19. Each CDR3 is given with its conserved first and last residue. Fields, in order: V gene, D gene, clone size, J gene, CDR3 protein, CDR3 DNA. A D gene is named only where the DNA matches it firmly. Clone size is not always given. Where it is, it says once, few, many or a class for expanded clones.

TRBV25-1	.	.	TRBJ2-4	CASSEWRGGEYKNIQYF	TGTGCCAGCAGTGAATGGAGGGGGGGAGAATACAAAAACATTCAGTACTTC
TRBV6-5	TRBD1	.	TRBJ2-7	CASSRRDRANEQYF	TGTGCCAGCAGCCGCCGGGACAGGGCTAACGAGCAGTACTTC
TRBV5-1	TRBD1	.	TRBJ1-1	CASSLAGQGVEAFF	TGCGCCAGCAGCTTGGCGGGACAGGGGGTTGAAGCTTTCTTT
TRBV7-2	.	.	TRBJ1-2	CASSPAGGNYGYTF	TGTGCCAGCAGCCCCGCGGGGGGGAACTATGGCTACACCTTC
TRBV12-5	.	.	TRBJ2-2	CASGLVTGRSGELFF	TGTGCTAGTGGTTTGGTAACGGGAAGATCCGGGGAGCTGTTTTTT
TRBV7-9	.	once	TRBJ1-2	CASSPHDNVSGYTF	TGTGCCAGCAGCCCCCACGACAACGTCTCTGGCTACACCTTC
TRBV7-8	.	.	TRBJ2-7	CASSTRLTDVDEQYF	TGTGCCAGCAGCACCCGCCTGACTGACGTGGACGAGCAGTACTTC
TRBV7-3	.	.	TRBJ1-2	CASSFDRANYGYTF	TGTGCCAGCAGCTTTGACAGAGCAAACTATGGCTACACCTTC
TRBV7-2	TRBD2	.	TRBJ2-7	CASSRGGSDYEQYF	TGTGCCAGCAGCCGGGGGGGCAGCGACTACGAGCAGTACTTC
TRBV9	TRBD2	.	TRBJ2-1	CASSVGSLAGTNNEQFF	TGTGCCAGCAGCGTGGGGTCACTAGCGGGTACTAACAATGAGCAGTTCTTC
TRBV9	TRBD2	.	TRBJ2-7	CASSVGGTSGSYEQYF	TGTGCCAGCAGCGTAGGGGGGACTAGCGGGAGTTACGAGCAGTACTTC
TRBV4-1	.	.	TRBJ2-7	CASSHSRGEQYF	TGCGCCAGCAGCCATTCTCGGGGTGAGCAGTACTTC
TRBV6-5	.	.	TRBJ1-3	CASSSRRGNTIYF	TGTGCCAGCAGTTCTCGCAGGGGAAACACCATATATTTT
TRBV6-5	TRBD2	.	TRBJ2-1	CASSYKAGGLNEQFF	TGTGCCAGCAGTTACAAGGCGGGGGGTCTCAATGAGCAGTTCTTC
TRBV28	TRBD1	.	TRBJ2-3	CASSLSGQGSTDTQYF	TGTGCCAGCAGTTTATCGGGACAGGGCTCCACAGATACGCAGTATTTT
TRBV4-1	TRBD2	.	TRBJ2-1	CASSHWALWREGPTYNEQFF	TGCGCCAGCAGCCACTGGGCTCTTTGGCGGGAGGGCCCAACTTACAATGAGCAGTTCTTC
TRBV7-2	TRBD1	.	TRBJ1-2	CASSTQGIGYGYTF	TGTGCCAGCAGCACACAGGGGATAGGCTATGGCTACACCTTC
TRBV5-1	TRBD1	once	TRBJ1-1	CASSLGWTGESTEAFF	TGCGCCAGCAGCTTGGGATGGACAGGGGAGAGCACTGAAGCTTTCTTT
TRBV7-2	.	.	TRBJ1-2	CASSLYQGGYTF	TGTGCCAGCAGCTTATATCAGGGCGGCTACACCTTC
TRBV7-8	.	.	TRBJ1-2	CASSMTVNGYTF	TGTGCCAGCAGCATGACAGTTAATGGCTACACCTTC
TRBV5-6	.	.	TRBJ1-6	CASSPTNGGDSPLHF	TGTGCCAGCAGCCCCACAAACGGGGGGGATTCACCCCTCCACTTT
TRBV7-8	.	.	TRBJ2-6	CASSLRVGSSGANVLTF	TGTGCCAGCAGCCTCAGGGTGGGGTCCTCTGGGGCCAACGTCCTGACTTTC
TRBV19	.	.	TRBJ1-1	CASRFPGMNTEAFF	TGTGCCAGTAGGTTCCCAGGGATGAACACTGAAGCTTTCTTT
TRBV5-8	TRBD1	.	TRBJ1-6	CAENGQALYNSPLHF	TGTGCCGAAAACGGACAGGCCCTCTATAATTCACCCCTCCACTTT
TRBV28	TRBD1	.	TRBJ1-1	CASRGTGSLSEAFF	TGTGCCAGCAGAGGGACAGGGTCTTTGTCTGAAGCTTTCTTT
TRBV10-1	TRBD2	.	TRBJ2-1	CASSDRLSGANEQFF	TGCGCCAGCAGTGATCGGTTGAGCGGGGCCAATGAGCAGTTCTTC
TRBV7-9	.	.	TRBJ2-3	CASSLRCAGEDTQYF	TGTGCCAGCAGCTTACGGTGCGCAGGGGAAGATACGCAGTATTTT
TRBV18	.	.	TRBJ2-7	CASSPPVSRGIVAGAYEQYF	TGTGCCAGCTCACCACCGGTTTCCCGTGGCATCGTGGCTGGAGCCTACGAGCAGTACTTC
TRBV2	.	.	TRBJ1-2	CASITVPSHGYGYTF	TGTGCCAGCATTACAGTCCCCTCTCACGGTTATGGCTACACCTTC
TRBV10-3	.	.	TRBJ1-1	CATGQLIQGFGTEAFF	TGTGCCACCGGCCAACTAATACAGGGTTTTGGCACTGAAGCTTTCTTT
TRBV15	TRBD1	.	TRBJ2-1	CATSRAAQTGIRNEQFF	TGTGCCACCAGCAGAGCGGCTCAGACAGGGATTAGGAATGAGCAGTTCTTC
TRBV30	.	once	TRBJ1-4	CAWSRGGIGATNEKLFF	TGTGCCTGGAGTAGGGGGGGGATAGGGGCAACTAATGAAAAACTGTTTTTT
TRBV9	.	.	TRBJ2-5	CASSVGGMETQYF	TGTGCCAGCAGCGTAGGAGGAATGGAGACCCAGTACTTC
TRBV4-1	.	.	TRBJ1-6	CASSQVGSDSPLHF	TGCGCCAGCAGCCAAGTGGGGAGTGATTCACCCCTCCACTTT
TRBV7-2	TRBD1	.	TRBJ1-4	CASSLIRGTGLGELFF	TGTGCCAGCAGCTTAATTCGTGGGACAGGGCTTGGTGAACTGTTTTTT
TRBV9	TRBD1	.	TRBJ1-2	CASSAQGNYGYTF	TGTGCCAGCAGCGCACAGGGGAACTATGGCTACACCTTC
TRBV2	.	few	TRBJ2-1	CASSESTSSYNEQFF	TGTGCCAGCAGTGAATCTACTAGCTCCTACAATGAGCAGTTCTTC
TRBV6-2/TRBV6-3	TRBD1	few	TRBJ2-7	CASSYPGQASYEQYF	TGTGCCAGCAGTTACCCGGGACAGGCCTCCTACGAGCAGTACTTC
TRBV7-9	TRBD2	.	TRBJ2-7	CASSLASGGESSYEQYF	TGTGCCAGCAGCTTAGCTAGCGGGGGCGAAAGCTCCTACGAGCAGTACTTC
TRBV10-1	TRBD1	.	TRBJ1-1	CASSESGVGQVDTEAFF	TGCGCCAGCAGTGAGTCCGGGGTGGGACAGGTGGACACTGAAGCTTTCTTT
TRBV6-6	TRBD2	.	TRBJ2-7	CASRRSGTSAAEQYF	TGTGCCAGCAGACGCTCCGGGACTAGCGCGGCCGAGCAGTACTTC
TRBV9	TRBD2	.	TRBJ2-4	CASSSEPSGRPYF	TGTGCCAGCAGCTCAGAACCTAGCGGGAGGCCCTACTTC
TRBV5-1	.	.	TRBJ1-3	CASSLERGSGNTIYF	TGCGCCAGCAGCTTGGAACGGGGATCTGGAAACACCATATATTTT
TRBV29-1	.	.	TRBJ2-7	CSVSTAGIGYEQYF	TGCAGCGTTTCCACGGCAGGGATTGGCTACGAGCAGTACTTC
TRBV9	.	.	TRBJ2-5	CASSVAGTVSGETQYF	TGTGCCAGCAGCGTGGCGGGGACCGTGTCGGGAGAGACCCAGTACTTC
TRBV11-2	TRBD1	.	TRBJ1-2	CASSTGGQGGYGYTF	TGTGCCAGCAGCACTGGGGGACAGGGTGGGTATGGCTACACCTTC
TRBV28	TRBD1	.	TRBJ2-2	CASSSPGQGLAGELFF	TGTGCCAGCAGTTCCCCGGGACAGGGGTTAGCCGGGGAGCTGTTTTTT
TRBV27	.	.	TRBJ2-7	CASSFREHGEQYF	TGTGCCAGCAGTTTTCGGGAGCATGGCGAGCAGTACTTC